A single TCR beta chain is shown here with its context. In germline, CDR1 is MNHEY, CDR2 SVGEGT. The V and J ends lost 4 bases and 12 bases respectively, with 10 bases between them. There are 11 residues in the CDR3. These data are taken from a study of blood T cell repertoires in COVID-19. In the original workflow: Reference gene primers were amplified, and this amplification served to estimate nucleated cell counts. The assay was immunoSEQ multiplex PCR, and TCRdb's table has in-frame clones only and misses some. V and J calls and clone size are as listed in that table; D and trimming were resolved from the DNA. The sample has about 150,000 clones, 80% to 85% seen once.

This TCR derives from a human donor in a cohort sampled during active COVID-19. Material for sequencing was peripheral blood. The chain joins TRBV6-2 or TRBV6-3 to TRBJ2-1; no clear D. The CDR3 DNA sequence: TGTGCCAGCAGTTCTGGCATAACGCAGTTCTTC. Amino acid sequence: CASSSGITQFF.